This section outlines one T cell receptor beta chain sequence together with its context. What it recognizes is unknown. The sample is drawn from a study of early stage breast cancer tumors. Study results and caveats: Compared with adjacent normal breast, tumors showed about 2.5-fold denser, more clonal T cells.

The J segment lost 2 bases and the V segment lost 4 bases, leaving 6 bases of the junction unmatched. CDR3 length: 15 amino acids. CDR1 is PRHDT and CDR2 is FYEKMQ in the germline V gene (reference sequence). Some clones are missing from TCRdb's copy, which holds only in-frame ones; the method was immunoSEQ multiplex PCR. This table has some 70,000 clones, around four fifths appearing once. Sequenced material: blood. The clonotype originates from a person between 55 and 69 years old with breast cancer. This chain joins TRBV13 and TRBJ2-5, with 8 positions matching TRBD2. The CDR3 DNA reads TGTGCCAGCAGCTCCAGGTCTAGCGGGCAAGAGACCCAGTACTTC. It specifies CASSSRSSGQETQYF. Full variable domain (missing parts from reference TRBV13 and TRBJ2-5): AAGVIQSPRHLIKEKRETATLKCYPIPRHDTVYWYQQGPGQDPQFLISFYEKMQSDKGSIPDRFSAQQFSDYHSELNMSSLELGDSALYFCASSSRSSGQETQYFGPGTRLLVL.